The following is a TCR beta chain sequence with its context. What it binds is unknown. This sample is part of a study of T cell repertoires in cytomegalovirus infection. Study overall: Recently identified HLA-C-restricted CMV epitopes and well-studied HLA-B-restricted CMV epitopes were used by the study. It can be stated that public TCR beta signatures indicated CMV infection as well as a matching HLA type. Notes on the study in general: CMV-specific TCR beta clonotypes restricted by HLA-C were the ones dominating the ex vivo response.

TCRdb passed the reads through MiXCR, listing each CDR3 protein once. The sample has a few hundred thousand distinct CDR3 sequences; about two fifths are singletons. The CDR3 contains 15 residues. CDR1 is SGHVS and CDR2 is FQNEAQ in the germline V gene. The trim removed 5 bases at V and 5 bases at J, leaving 11 bases unmatched. The source of this sequence is a human donor in good health (CMV status not recorded). Some clones in this sample may be carry-over from other donors' samples. J is TRBJ2-7 and V is TRBV7-8; 8 bases are shared with TRBD1. This material consisted of cultured PBMCs, taken from culture after CMV antigen stimulation. CDR3 nucleotide sequence: TGTGCCAGCAGCGCCATGGACAGGGCCTTCCACGAGCAGTACTTC. It translates to CASSAMDRAFHEQYF.